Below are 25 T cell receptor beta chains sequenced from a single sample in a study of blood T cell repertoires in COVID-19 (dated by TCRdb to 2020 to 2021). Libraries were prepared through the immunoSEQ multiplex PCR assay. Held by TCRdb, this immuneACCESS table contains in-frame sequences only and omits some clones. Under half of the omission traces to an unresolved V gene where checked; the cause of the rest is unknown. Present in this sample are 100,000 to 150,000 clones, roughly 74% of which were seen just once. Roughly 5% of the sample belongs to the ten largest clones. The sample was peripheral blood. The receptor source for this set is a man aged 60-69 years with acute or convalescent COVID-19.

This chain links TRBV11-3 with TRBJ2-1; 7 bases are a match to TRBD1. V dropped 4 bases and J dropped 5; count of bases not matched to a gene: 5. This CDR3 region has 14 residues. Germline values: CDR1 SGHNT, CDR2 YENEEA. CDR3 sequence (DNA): TGTGCCAGCAGCTGGAGGACAGGTAACAATGAGCAGTTCTTC. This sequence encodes CASSWRTGNNEQFF.

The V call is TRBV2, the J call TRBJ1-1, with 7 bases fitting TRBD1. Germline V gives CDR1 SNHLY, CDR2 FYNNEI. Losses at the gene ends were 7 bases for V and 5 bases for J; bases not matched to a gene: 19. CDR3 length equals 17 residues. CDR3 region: CASTLGGVGGSWTEAFF. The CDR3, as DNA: TGTGCCAGCACCCTAGGGGGCGTAGGGGGGAGCTGGACTGAAGCTTTCTTT.

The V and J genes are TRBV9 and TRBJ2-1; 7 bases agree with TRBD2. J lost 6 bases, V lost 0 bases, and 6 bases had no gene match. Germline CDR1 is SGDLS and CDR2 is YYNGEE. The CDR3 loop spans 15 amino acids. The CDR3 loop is CASSVGAGPSNEQFF. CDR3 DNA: TGTGCCAGCAGCGTAGGAGCGGGACCCTCCAATGAGCAGTTCTTC.

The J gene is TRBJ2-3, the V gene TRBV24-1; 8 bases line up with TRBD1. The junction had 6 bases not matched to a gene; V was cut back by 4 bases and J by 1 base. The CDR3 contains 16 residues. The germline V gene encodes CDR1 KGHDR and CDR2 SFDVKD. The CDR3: CATSDEDRVGTDTQYF. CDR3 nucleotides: TGTGCCACCAGTGACGAGGACAGGGTGGGCACAGATACGCAGTATTTT.

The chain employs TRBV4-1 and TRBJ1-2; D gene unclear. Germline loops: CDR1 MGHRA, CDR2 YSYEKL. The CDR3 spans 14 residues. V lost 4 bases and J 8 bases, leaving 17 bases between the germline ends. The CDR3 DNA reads TGCGCCAGCAGCCCGTACACGGGAGGGCTGGGCTACACCTTC. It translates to CASSPYTGGLGYTF.

DNA for the CDR3: TGTGCCAGCTCACCAGGAATAGCGGTCAATTACGAGCAGTACTTC. Translation: CASSPGIAVNYEQYF. The genes are TRBV18 and TRBJ2-7, with D maybe TRBD2 (6 bases). The V end lost 2 bases, the J end lost 4 bases, and 15 bases lay between the germline ends. The CDR3 is 15 amino acids. Germline V gene lookup returns CDR1 KGHSH and CDR2 LQKENI.

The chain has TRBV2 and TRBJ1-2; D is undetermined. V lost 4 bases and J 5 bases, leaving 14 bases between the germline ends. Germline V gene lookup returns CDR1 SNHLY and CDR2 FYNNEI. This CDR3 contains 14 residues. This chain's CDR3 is CASSAVEPRYGYTF. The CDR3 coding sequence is TGTGCCAGCAGTGCGGTAGAGCCCCGTTATGGCTACACCTTC.

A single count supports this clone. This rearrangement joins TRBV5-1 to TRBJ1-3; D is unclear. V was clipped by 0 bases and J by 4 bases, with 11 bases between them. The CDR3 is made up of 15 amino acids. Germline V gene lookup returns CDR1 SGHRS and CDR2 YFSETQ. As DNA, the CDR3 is TGCGCCAGCAGCTTGGGGTCAGGAGGAGGAAACACCATATATTTT. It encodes CASSLGSGGGNTIYF.

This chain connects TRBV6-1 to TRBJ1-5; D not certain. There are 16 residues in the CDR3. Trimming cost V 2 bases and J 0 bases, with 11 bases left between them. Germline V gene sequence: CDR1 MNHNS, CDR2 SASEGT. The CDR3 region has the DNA TGTGCCAGCAGTGAAAGGGCGGGGTATAGCAATCAGCCCCAGCATTTT. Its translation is CASSERAGYSNQPQHF.

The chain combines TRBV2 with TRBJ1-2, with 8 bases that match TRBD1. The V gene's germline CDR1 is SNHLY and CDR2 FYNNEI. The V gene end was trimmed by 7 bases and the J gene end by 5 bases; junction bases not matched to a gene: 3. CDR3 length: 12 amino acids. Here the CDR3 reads CASNQGAYGYTF. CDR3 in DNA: TGTGCCAGCAACCAGGGGGCGTATGGCTACACCTTC.

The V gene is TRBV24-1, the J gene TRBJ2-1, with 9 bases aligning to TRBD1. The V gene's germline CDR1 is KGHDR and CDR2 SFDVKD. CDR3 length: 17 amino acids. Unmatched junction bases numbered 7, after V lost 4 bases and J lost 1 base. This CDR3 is CATSDSGQGASYNEQFF. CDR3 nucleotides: TGTGCCACCAGTGACTCGGGACAGGGAGCTTCCTACAATGAGCAGTTCTTC.

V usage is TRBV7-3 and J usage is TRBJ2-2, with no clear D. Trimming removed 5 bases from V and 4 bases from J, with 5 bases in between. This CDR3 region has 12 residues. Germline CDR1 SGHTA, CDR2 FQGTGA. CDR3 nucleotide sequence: TGTGCCAGCAGCAGCGCCACCGGGGAGCTGTTTTTT. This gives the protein CASSSATGELFF.

The CDR3 region is CASSPRTLATNEKLFF. The CDR3 DNA sequence: TGTGCCAGCAGCCCTAGGACTCTTGCAACTAATGAAAAACTGTTTTTT. The V and J genes are TRBV3-1 (or the pseudogene TRBV3-2) and TRBJ1-4; no clear D. The CDR3 length is 16 residues. V lost 4 bases and J lost 0, with 12 bases in between. Germline V CDR1 and CDR2: LGHDT, YNNKEL (reference sequence).

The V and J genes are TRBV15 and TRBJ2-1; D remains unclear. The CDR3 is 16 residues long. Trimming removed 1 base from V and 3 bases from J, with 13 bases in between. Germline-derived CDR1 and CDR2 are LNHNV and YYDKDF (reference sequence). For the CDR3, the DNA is TGTGCCACCAGCAGAGGGAGAAATCAAGGCTACAATGAGCAGTTCTTC. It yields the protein CATSRGRNQGYNEQFF.

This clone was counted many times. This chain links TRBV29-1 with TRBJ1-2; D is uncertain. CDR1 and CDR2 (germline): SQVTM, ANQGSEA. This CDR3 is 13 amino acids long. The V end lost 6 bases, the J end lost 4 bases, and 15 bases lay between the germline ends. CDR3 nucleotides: TGCAGCGTCGGACTCGGCGGTGGCTATGGCTACACCTTC. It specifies CSVGLGGGYGYTF.

The CDR3 nucleotides read TGTGCCAGCAGTTATACAGGGTCCTATGGCTACACCTTC. This codes for CASSYTGSYGYTF. The V and J genes are TRBV6-5 and TRBJ1-2; D is perhaps TRBD1 (6 bases). The CDR3 loop spans 13 amino acids. Germline assignment: CDR1 MNHEY and CDR2 SVGAGI. V lost 3 bases to trimming and J lost 4 bases, with 9 bases between them.

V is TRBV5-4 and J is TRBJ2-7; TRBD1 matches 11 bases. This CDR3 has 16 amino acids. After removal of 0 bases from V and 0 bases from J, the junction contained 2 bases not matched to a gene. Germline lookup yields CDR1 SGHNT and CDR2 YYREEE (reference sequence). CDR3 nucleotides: TGTGCCAGCAGCTTGGGTGGGACAGGGGGCTCCTACGAGCAGTACTTC. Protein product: CASSLGGTGGSYEQYF.

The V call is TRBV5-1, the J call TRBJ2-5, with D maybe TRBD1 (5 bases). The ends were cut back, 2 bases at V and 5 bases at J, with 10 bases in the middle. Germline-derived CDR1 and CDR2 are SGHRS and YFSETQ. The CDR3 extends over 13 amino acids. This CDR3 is CASSFQGAETQYF. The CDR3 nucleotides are TGCGCCAGCAGCTTTCAAGGGGCGGAGACCCAGTACTTC.

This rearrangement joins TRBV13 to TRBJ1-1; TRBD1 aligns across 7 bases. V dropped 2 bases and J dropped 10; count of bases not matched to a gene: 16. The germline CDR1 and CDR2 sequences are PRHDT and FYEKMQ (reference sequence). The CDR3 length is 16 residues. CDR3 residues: CASSLRGRQGRTGAFF. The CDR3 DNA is TGTGCCAGCAGCTTAAGGGGTCGACAGGGCCGAACCGGAGCTTTCTTT.

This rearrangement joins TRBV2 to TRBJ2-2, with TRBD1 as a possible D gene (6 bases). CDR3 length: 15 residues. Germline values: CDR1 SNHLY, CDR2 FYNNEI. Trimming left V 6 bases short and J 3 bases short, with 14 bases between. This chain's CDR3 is CASSVQGRDTGELFF. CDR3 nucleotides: TGTGCCAGCAGCGTACAGGGTAGGGACACCGGGGAGCTGTTTTTT.

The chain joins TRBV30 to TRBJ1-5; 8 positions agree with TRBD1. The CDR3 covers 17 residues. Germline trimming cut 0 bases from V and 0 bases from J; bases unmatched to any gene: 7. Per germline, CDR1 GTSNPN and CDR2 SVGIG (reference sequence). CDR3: CAWSVSQGAFSNQPQHF. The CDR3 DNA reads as TGTGCCTGGAGTGTGAGTCAGGGGGCGTTTAGCAATCAGCCCCAGCATTTT.

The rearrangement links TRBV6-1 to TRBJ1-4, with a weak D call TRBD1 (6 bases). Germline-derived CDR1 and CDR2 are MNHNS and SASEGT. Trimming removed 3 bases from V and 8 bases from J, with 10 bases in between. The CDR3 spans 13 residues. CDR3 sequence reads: CASSDRGREKLFF. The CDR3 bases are TGTGCCAGCAGTGACAGGGGACGGGAAAAACTGTTTTTT.

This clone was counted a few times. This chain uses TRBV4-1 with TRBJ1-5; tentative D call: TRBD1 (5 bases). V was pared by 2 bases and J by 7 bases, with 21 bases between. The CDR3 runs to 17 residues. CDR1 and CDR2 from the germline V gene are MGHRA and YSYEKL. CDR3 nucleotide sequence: TGCGCCAGCAGCCAACTAGTCGACAGAACTCATGTCCAGCCCCAGCATTTT. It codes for CASSQLVDRTHVQPQHF.

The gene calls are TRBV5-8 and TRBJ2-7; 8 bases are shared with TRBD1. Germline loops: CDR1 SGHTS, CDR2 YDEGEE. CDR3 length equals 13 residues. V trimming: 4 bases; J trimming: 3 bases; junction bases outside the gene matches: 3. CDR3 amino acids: CASSQDRDYEQYF. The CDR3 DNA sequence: TGTGCCAGCAGCCAGGACAGGGACTACGAGCAGTACTTC.

CDR3 protein: CASHYRQVAHQPQHF. The CDR3 DNA reads as TGTGCCAGCCACTACCGACAGGTTGCACATCAGCCCCAGCATTTT. The chain links TRBV6-5 to TRBJ1-5; D perhaps matches TRBD1 (6 bases). V was shortened by 8 bases and J by 5 bases, with 19 bases between the two germline ends. The length of the CDR3 is 15 residues. CDR1 is MNHEY, CDR2 SVGAGI, per germline.